Following are 4 T cell receptor beta chains from one sample sequenced in a study of blood T cell repertoires in COVID-19 (dated by TCRdb to about 2020). The library relied on the immunoSEQ multiplex PCR assay. TCRdb mirrors the immuneACCESS table, restricted to in-frame sequences. Some clones are absent from its copies; in checked studies, under half trace to an unresolved V gene, and the reason for the others is unknown. The sample table shows about 250,000 clones, and around four fifths are seen once. The top ten hold approximately 9% of the sample. The sample comprised peripheral blood. The source is a middle-aged man with active or convalescent COVID-19.

V and J are TRBV6-5 and TRBJ1-2; 7 nucleotides line up with TRBD1. The CDR3 is 13 residues long. CDR1 is MNHEY and CDR2 is SVGAGI in the germline V gene. J lost 2 bases, V lost 6 bases, and 3 bases had no gene match. Here the CDR3 reads CASRIQGNYGYTF. In nucleotides, the CDR3 is TGTGCCAGCAGGATACAGGGGAACTATGGCTACACCTTC.

The chain joins TRBV2 to TRBJ2-1; D is unclear. This CDR3 is built from 14 residues. V lost 6 bases and J lost 2, with 11 bases in between. Germline V gene sequence: CDR1 SNHLY, CDR2 FYNNEI. The CDR3 loop is CASRSQPTYNEQFF. DNA of the CDR3: TGTGCCAGCAGAAGCCAACCCACCTACAATGAGCAGTTCTTC. Full variable domain (outside the CDR3, taken from reference TRBV2 and TRBJ2-1): EPEVTQTPSHQVTQMGQEVILRCVPISNHLYFYWYRQILGQKVEFLVSFYNNEISEKSEIFDDQFSVERPDGSNFTLKIRSTKLEDSAMYFCASRSQPTYNEQFFGPGTRLTVL.

The rearrangement uses TRBV19 and TRBJ2-3, with D perhaps TRBD2 (6 bases). Trimming pared 4 bases from V and 1 base from J, leaving 12 bases between. The CDR3 loop spans 15 amino acids. Per the germline V gene, CDR1 is LNHDA and CDR2 is SQIVND (reference sequence). Here the CDR3 reads CASSKLAYGTDTQYF. The CDR3 DNA reads TGTGCCAGTAGTAAGCTAGCGTATGGCACAGATACGCAGTATTTT. Supplemented by reference TRBV19 and TRBJ2-3, the full variable domain reads DGGITQSPKYLFRKEGQNVTLSCEQNLNHDAMYWYRQDPGQGLRLIYYSQIVNDFQKGDIAEGYSVSREKKESFPLTVTSAQKNPTAFYLCASSKLAYGTDTQYFGPGTRLTVL.

The chain has TRBV6-6 and TRBJ2-1; 10 bases line up with TRBD2. CDR3 length equals 14 residues. Trimming cost V 5 bases and J 5 bases; bases outside gene matches: 3. Germline V gives CDR1 MNHNY, CDR2 SVGAGI (reference sequence). CDR3 nucleotide sequence: TGTGCCAGCAGTGGGACTAGCGTTAACAATGAGCAGTTCTTC. Translation gives CASSGTSVNNEQFF.